This entry lists 21 T cell receptor beta chains sequenced from one sample in a study of control samples from healthy donors and cancer patients. Sequencing was performed with immunoSEQ multiplex PCR; in TCRdb, only in-frame clones are kept and a portion is missing. This table has 350,000 to 450,000 clones, about nine tenths appearing once. Sequenced sample: PBMCs. These receptors originate from a man aged 40-50 years with head and neck cancer.

In its sample, this clone was seen once. J is TRBJ2-1 and V is TRBV9; 9 bases match TRBD2. V dropped 2 bases and J dropped 6; count of bases not matched to a gene: 3. From germline, CDR1 is SGDLS and CDR2 YYNGEE. The CDR3 is 14 amino acids. The CDR3 bases are TGTGCCAGCAGCGTCGGACTAGCGTCCAATGAGCAGTTCTTC. This sequence encodes CASSVGLASNEQFF.

The chain recombines TRBV3-1 (or the pseudogene TRBV3-2) with TRBJ1-5; TRBD1 might be the D (5 bases). Germline V gene lookup returns CDR1 LGHDT and CDR2 YNNKEL (reference sequence). CDR3 size: 15 residues. The V gene lost 4 bases and the J gene lost 5 bases, with 15 bases spanning the gap. The CDR3 loop reads CASSLSGTRDQPQHF. In nucleotides, the CDR3 is TGTGCCAGCAGCCTATCCGGGACGCGTGATCAGCCCCAGCATTTT.

The chain carries TRBV5-1 and TRBJ2-4; perhaps D is TRBD1 or TRBD2 (6 bases each). The CDR3 is 15 amino acids. The germline V gene has CDR1 SGHRS and CDR2 YFSETQ. The V end lost 5 bases, the J end lost 3 bases, and 15 bases lay between the germline ends. The CDR3 DNA reads as TGCGCCAGCAGGCCAAGGGGGGAAGGCAAAAACATTCAGTACTTC. Translated: CASRPRGEGKNIQYF.

The J gene is TRBJ2-1, the V gene TRBV5-1, with D hard to call. The CDR3 contains 14 residues. Germline CDR1 and CDR2: SGHRS and YFSETQ. Deletions cut 0 bases from V and 5 bases from J, with 9 bases between. The CDR3 DNA is TGCGCCAGCAGCTTGGTTGGCGGAAACAATGAGCAGTTCTTC. This codes for CASSLVGGNNEQFF. The variable domain in full, with the rest retrieved from reference TRBV5-1 and TRBJ2-1, is KAGVTQTPRYLIKTRGQQVTLSCSPISGHRSVSWYQQTPGQGLQFLFEYFSETQRNKGNFPGRFSGRQFSNSRSEMNVSTLELGDSALYLCASSLVGGNNEQFFGPGTRLTVL.

The chain uses TRBV7-3 and TRBJ2-1; 8 bases fit TRBD2. V was pared by 4 bases and J by 6 bases, with 5 bases of the junction left unmatched. Germline loops: CDR1 SGHTA, CDR2 FQGTGA. This CDR3 spans 14 amino acids. CDR3 sequence: CASSWGLGPNEQFF. The CDR3 coding sequence is TGTGCCAGCAGCTGGGGACTAGGGCCCAATGAGCAGTTCTTC.

The chain has TRBV30 and TRBJ1-4; D gene uncertain. V was clipped by 1 base and J by 7 bases, with 13 bases between them. CDR3 length: 14 residues. Germline V gene lookup returns CDR1 GTSNPN and CDR2 SVGIG (reference sequence). The CDR3 nucleotides are TGTGCCTGGAGTGAGGAGGCATTGGGTGAAAAACTGTTTTTT. It codes for CAWSEEALGEKLFF. The full variable domain, completed using reference TRBV30 and TRBJ1-4, is SQTIHQWPATLVQPVGSPLSLECTVEGTSNPNLYWYRQAAGRGLQLLFYSVGIGQISSEVPQNLSASRPQDRQFILSSKKLLLSDSGFYLCAWSEEALGEKLFFGSGTQLSVL.

The genes are TRBV5-1 and TRBJ1-1, with D unresolved. This CDR3 spans 14 amino acids. The germline V gene has CDR1 SGHRS and CDR2 YFSETQ. V lost 2 bases, J lost 5 bases, and 13 bases lay in between. CDR3 sequence: CASSFDRSRTEAFF. CDR3 DNA sequence: TGCGCCAGCAGCTTCGATAGGTCCAGGACTGAAGCTTTCTTT.

The J gene is TRBJ1-2, the V gene TRBV28; D remains unclear. The CDR3 has 12 amino acids. V lost 4 bases to trimming and J lost 4 bases, with 7 bases between them. CDR1 is MDHEN and CDR2 is SYDVKM in the germline V gene. CDR3: CASSSHSYGYTF. The CDR3 coding sequence is TGTGCCAGCAGTTCTCACAGCTATGGCTACACCTTC.

The rearrangement links TRBV11-1 to TRBJ2-5; TRBD2 might be the D (5 bases). From germline, CDR1 is SGHAT and CDR2 FQDESV (reference sequence). V dropped 2 bases and J dropped 4 bases, with 17 bases sitting between them. This CDR3 has 16 amino acids. Written as DNA, the CDR3 is TGTGCCAGCAGCTTACTAATGAGGGCCGAAGCAGAGACCCAGTACTTC. It encodes CASSLLMRAEAETQYF.

V is TRBV27 and J is TRBJ1-1, with TRBD1 matching over 9 bases. Germline loops: CDR1 MNHEY, CDR2 SMNVEV (reference sequence). Germline trimming cut 8 bases from V and 3 bases from J; bases unmatched to any gene: 7. The CDR3 covers 14 residues. The CDR3 DNA sequence: TGTGCCAGCGCGGTCGACAGGGGGTACACTGAAGCTTTCTTT. Its protein product is CASAVDRGYTEAFF.

DNA for the CDR3: TGTGCCAGCAGTTTCGTGAGCGGAGCAACTAATGAAAAACTGTTTTTT. Its protein product is CASSFVSGATNEKLFF. V and J are TRBV28 and TRBJ1-4; D not certain. From germline, CDR1 is MDHEN and CDR2 SYDVKM. CDR3 length: 16 amino acids. V was cut by 3 bases and J by 0 bases, with 11 bases left in between.

This clone was found once. The chain links TRBV28 to TRBJ1-1; 7 nucleotides line up with TRBD1. The germline V gene has CDR1 MDHEN and CDR2 SYDVKM. Unmatched junction bases numbered 3, after V lost 2 bases and J lost 0 bases. The CDR3 covers 15 residues. The CDR3 bases are TGTGCCAGCAGTTTAGGAACAGGGGTGAACACTGAAGCTTTCTTT. It encodes CASSLGTGVNTEAFF. The full variable domain, rest sourced from reference TRBV28 and TRBJ1-1, is DVKVTQSSRYLVKRTGEKVFLECVQDMDHENMFWYRQDPGLGLRLIYFSYDVKMKEKGDIPEGYSVSREKKERFSLILESASTNQTSMYLCASSLGTGVNTEAFFGQGTRLTVV.

This chain connects TRBV7-6 to TRBJ2-7; TRBD2 is a possible D gene (6 bases). This CDR3 contains 13 residues. V lost 1 base and J 6 bases, leaving 10 bases between the germline ends. Germline CDR1 and CDR2: SGHVS and FNYEAQ. CDR3 sequence reads: CASSLVGRGEQYF. In DNA, the CDR3 is TGTGCCAGCAGCTTAGTTGGGCGGGGCGAGCAGTACTTC. The full variable domain, in which reference TRBV7-6 and TRBJ2-7 provide the parts outside the CDR3, is GAGVSQSPRYKVTKRGQDVALRCDPISGHVSLYWYRQALGQGPEFLTYFNYEAQQDKSGLPNDRFSAERPEGSISTLTIQRTEQRDSAMYRCASSLVGRGEQYFGPGTRLTVT.

The chain is built from TRBV19 and TRBJ1-4; D is uncertain. Germline V CDR1 and CDR2: LNHDA, SQIVND (reference sequence). V lost 4 bases to trimming and J lost 0 bases, with 12 bases between them. The CDR3 has 16 residues. CDR3 sequence reads: CASSKGKGATNEKLFF. CDR3 DNA: TGTGCCAGTAGTAAAGGAAAGGGTGCAACTAATGAAAAACTGTTTTTT.

The chain employs TRBV7-9 and TRBJ1-4; TRBD1 might be the D (6 bases). This CDR3 is built from 14 residues. Between the trimmed V and J ends, which lost 4 bases and 5 bases, there was a span of 11 bases. The germline V gene has CDR1 SEHNR and CDR2 FQNEAQ (reference sequence). CDR3 nucleotides: TGTGCCAGCAGCTCCACAGGGATCAATGAAAAACTGTTTTTT. It codes for CASSSTGINEKLFF.

This chain connects TRBV12-2 to TRBJ2-2; the listed D gene, TRBD1, was not tested against the DNA. TRBV12-2 is a known pseudogene. The CDR3 runs to 16 residues. The CDR3 sequence: CASRPRQGTNTGELFF. The CDR3 DNA reads TGTGCAAGTCGCCCGAGACAGGGGACGAACACCGGGGAGCTGTTTTTT.

The rearrangement links TRBV7-8 to TRBJ2-2; D ambiguous. CDR1 and CDR2 (germline): SGHVS, FQNEAQ. The CDR3 runs to 13 residues. V was shortened by 5 bases and J by 6 bases, with 10 bases between the two germline ends. For the CDR3, the DNA is TGTGCCAGCAGCCTCAGTTTCGCCGGGGAGCTGTTTTTT. The encoded protein is CASSLSFAGELFF.

J is TRBJ1-1 and V is TRBV7-3; D not resolved. Trimming removed 5 bases at V and 4 bases at J, with 17 bases between. The CDR3 totals 15 residues. Germline V lookup: CDR1 SGHTA, CDR2 FQGTGA. This CDR3 is CASSADGIWGTEAFF. The CDR3 DNA sequence: TGTGCCAGCAGCGCGGACGGGATCTGGGGCACTGAAGCTTTCTTT.

The V and J genes are TRBV29-1 and TRBJ2-7; the D gene is possibly TRBD2 (5 bases). V was clipped by 7 bases and J by 5 bases, with 18 bases between them. Germline CDR1 reads SQVTM; CDR2 reads ANQGSEA. This CDR3 is 13 amino acids long. As DNA, the CDR3 is TGCAGCGCTAGAGGGCCCGGTGGAGACGAGCAGTACTTC. Encoded protein: CSARGPGGDEQYF.

As to this clone: Other DNA sequences in the same sample also yield this CDR3. V and J are TRBV27 and TRBJ1-1; D ambiguous. Looked up from germline, CDR1 is MNHEY and CDR2 is SMNVEV (reference sequence). This CDR3 region has 13 residues. V lost 3 bases and J lost 1, with 6 bases in between. In DNA form, the CDR3 reads TGTGCCAGCAGTTTGTATAGGAACACTGAAGCTTTCTTT. Translated, it gives CASSLYRNTEAFF.

The chain recombines TRBV6-2 or TRBV6-3 with TRBJ2-7, with 11 nucleotides matching TRBD1. CDR1 and CDR2 (germline): MNHEY, SVGEGT. V was clipped by 4 bases and J by 3 bases; unmatched bases: 5. This CDR3 has 15 residues. The CDR3 loop reads CASSFGTGGFYEQYF. CDR3 bases: TGTGCCAGCAGTTTCGGGACAGGGGGTTTCTACGAGCAGTACTTC.